The entry that follows covers one T cell receptor (beta chain) sequence. This entry is derived from a study of blood T cell repertoires in COVID-19. Turning to the study itself: Spain, Italy and the United States supplied samples that represented acute and convalescent COVID-19.

Authors' methods: Estimation of nucleated cell counts was performed using reference gene primer amplification. Here immunoSEQ multiplex PCR was the method, and the copy in TCRdb shows in-frame clones only, minus some. V, J and clone size were drawn from that table, and D and trimming were deduced from the DNA. The sample has roughly 150,000 clones, 65% to 80% seen once. J gave up 2 bases and V 3 bases, and 12 bases lay outside the gene matches. Germline values: CDR1 LNHDA, CDR2 SQIVND (reference sequence). This CDR3 is built from 20 residues. Sequencing was done on a sample of peripheral blood. The gene calls are TRBV19 and TRBJ2-1; 14 nucleotides match TRBD2. The sequence was obtained from a man aged 55 to 70 with acute or convalescent COVID-19. CDR3 region: CASSILRRGLAGDPYNEQFF. CDR3 sequence (DNA): TGTGCCAGTAGTATCCTCCGCAGGGGACTAGCGGGAGATCCCTACAATGAGCAGTTCTTC.